This TCR beta chain was recorded in a study of tumor-infiltrating lymphocytes in primary liver carcinoma. This clonotype came up once. The junction departs from the called germline gene at one end, perhaps through a read error. Germline values: CDR1 MNHEY, CDR2 SVGAGI. This CDR3 spans 18 amino acids. Unsorted whole blood served as the source of blood RNA, and germline DNA was extracted as well. The patients, who had chronic HBV infection, were treatment-naive (untreated). Synthesis of TCR beta cDNA was carried out from approximately 0.55 ug total RNA with a constant-region primer. A slightly modified ARM-PCR protocol with three nested multiplex PCR rounds produced these TCR beta libraries. Running roughly 10 cycles apiece, the first two PCR rounds relied on TRBV1-TRBV30 forward primers together with a C-beta reverse primer. TCRdb re-called the multiplex PCR reads through MiXCR, storing one row per CDR3 protein. The data show fewer than 350,000 distinct CDR3 sequences, approximately 60% seen once.

The rearrangement joins TRBV6-5 to TRBJ2-2; TRBD2 might be the D (6 bases). This clonotype was sampled from a man aged 35 to 55 with primary liver carcinoma and hepatitis B virus infection. Sample: peripheral blood. CDR3: CASSYSSGSGRNTGELFF. CDR3 nucleotides: TGTGCCAGTAGTTACTCGAGCGGGTCGGGAAGGAACACCGGGGAGCTGTTTTTT.